One sample yielded the 20 T cell receptor beta chains listed below, sequenced in a study of tumor-infiltrating lymphocytes in primary liver carcinoma. Out of unsorted whole blood came the blood RNA, and germline DNA was extracted as well. cDNA specific to TCR beta was made from around 450 ng of total RNA, with a constant-region primer employed for priming. For TCR beta, libraries were produced by three nested multiplex PCR rounds using slightly modified ARM-PCR. TRBV1-TRBV30 forward primers paired with a C-beta reverse primer were used in the first two PCR rounds, which ran approximately 10 cycles each. One entry per CDR3 protein results from TCRdb running MiXCR on the multiplex PCR reads. Of approximately 330,000 distinct CDR3 sequences in the sample, roughly two thirds are singletons; the top ten hold approximately 5.9%. The sequenced material came from peripheral blood. These receptors were collected from a man in his forties or fifties with primary liver carcinoma and hepatitis B virus infection.

Regarding this clonotype: A much more abundant neighbour one base away suggests this may be a read error. The rearrangement uses TRBV10-1 and TRBJ1-4, with a tentative D call TRBD1 (6 bases). The V gene lost 4 bases and the J gene lost 6 bases, with 12 bases spanning the gap. There are 14 residues in the CDR3. CDR1 WNHNN and CDR2 SYGVQD come from the germline V gene (reference sequence). In DNA, the CDR3 is TGCGCCAGCAGTGCGGGGACATGGCATGAAAAACTGTTTTTT. It yields the protein CASSAGTWHEKLFF.

With regard to this clonotype: A much bigger clone sits one base away, suggesting this may be a read error. This sequence joins TRBV4-1 and TRBJ2-7; 7 nucleotides align to TRBD1. The CDR3 has 15 residues. Germline V gene lookup returns CDR1 MGHRA and CDR2 YSYEKL. The CDR3, as DNA: TGCGCCAGCAACCAAGAGAACAGGGGAAGCTACGAGCAGTACTTC. It is translated as CASNQENRGSYEQYF.

To note about this clonotype: A read error may produce the germline difference seen at one junction end. J is TRBJ2-3 and V is TRBV11-3; a weak D match, TRBD2 (6 bases). This CDR3 has 16 residues. CDR1 SGHNT and CDR2 YENEEA come from the germline V gene. This chain's CDR3 is CTSGLGGWGLKDTQYF. DNA for the CDR3: TGTACCAGCGGCTTAGGTGGCTGGGGACTTAAAGATACGCAGTATTTT.

To note about this clonotype: No conserved phenylalanine or tryptophan ends this CDR3, so it is likely a read error. The chain joins TRBV11-1 to TRBJ2-7; D is ambiguous. Per the germline V gene, CDR1 is SGHAT and CDR2 is FQDESV (reference sequence). This CDR3 spans 14 amino acids. The CDR3 sequence: CVSSPSPGPYEQYY. In nucleotides, the CDR3 is TGTGTCAGCAGCCCGAGTCCGGGTCCTTACGAGCAGTACTAC.

The chain carries TRBV11-1 and TRBJ1-1; D is perhaps TRBD1 (5 bases). Deletions cut 6 bases from V and 6 bases from J, with 20 bases between. The V gene's germline CDR1 is SGHAT and CDR2 FQDESV (reference sequence). This CDR3 spans 15 amino acids. The CDR3 here is CASRHRGLLDAEAFF. The CDR3 DNA reads as TGTGCCAGCAGGCACCGGGGACTTCTGGACGCTGAAGCTTTCTTT.

The V gene is TRBV12-3 or TRBV12-4, the J gene TRBJ2-1; 9 bases map to TRBD2. The CDR3 extends over 14 amino acids. Trimming cost V 7 bases and J 7 bases; bases outside gene matches: 8. The chain's CDR3 is CASNPGTSWNEQFF. CDR3 DNA: TGTGCCAGCAATCCGGGGACTAGCTGGAATGAGCAGTTCTTC.

In regard to this clonotype: An end of the junction does not agree with germline; a read error may underlie this. This sequence joins TRBV11-2 and TRBJ2-7; no clear D gene. Germline V gene data show CDR1 as SGHAT and CDR2 as FQNNGV. The CDR3 is 14 amino acids. This chain's CDR3 is CASSWFINSHERYF. The CDR3 DNA reads TGTGCCAGCAGCTGGTTTATCAACTCCCACGAGCGGTACTTC. The full variable domain, with the rest looked up from reference TRBV11-2 and TRBJ2-7, is EAGVAQSPRYKIIEKRQSVAFWCNPISGHATLYWYQQILGQGPKLLIQFQNNGVVDDSQLPKDRFSAERLKGVDSTLKIQPAKLEDSAVYLCASSWFINSHERYFGPGTRLTVT.

The chain joins TRBV29-1 to TRBJ2-5, with D hard to call. The length of the CDR3 is 11 residues. CDR1 is SQVTM and CDR2 is ANQGSEA in the germline V gene. Trimming shortened V by 6 bases and J by 5 bases, and 10 bases separated the two germline ends. CDR3 in DNA: TGCAGCGTGGTGAGCCAGGAGACCCAGTACTTC. It codes for CSVVSQETQYF.

A note on this clonotype: Relative to the germline gene, one junction end is altered; a read error may explain this. The chain combines TRBV11-2 with TRBJ2-7; D is undetermined. This CDR3 has 15 amino acids. Germline V gene sequence: CDR1 SGHAT, CDR2 FQNNGV. This chain's CDR3 is CVSSSSLKTPYEQYF. The CDR3 DNA follows: TGTGTTAGCAGCTCGAGTCTTAAAACGCCCTACGAGCAATACTTC.

With respect to this clonotype: At one boundary the junction diverges from the germline segment, which might be a read error. The CDR3 region is CTSSPQTLAYERYF. The CDR3 coding sequence is TGTACCAGCAGCCCGCAGACCCTAGCCTACGAGCGGTACTTC. This rearrangement joins TRBV11-1 to TRBJ2-7; D might be TRBD2 (5 bases). The germline V gene encodes CDR1 SGHAT and CDR2 FQDESV (reference sequence). The length of the CDR3 is 14 residues.

This clonotype was counted ten times or more. The V gene is TRBV5-4, the J gene TRBJ2-7; TRBD1 might be the D (10 bases). CDR3 length: 15 amino acids. Germline-derived CDR1 and CDR2 are SGHNT and YYREEE (reference sequence). Trimming left V 4 bases short and J 2 bases short, with 16 bases between. CDR3 loop: CASSAGGTGAYEQYF. CDR3 bases: TGTGCCAGCAGCGCGGGAGGGACAGGGGCCTACGAGCAGTACTTC.

For this clonotype: A much larger clone lies a single base off, so this may be a read error. The chain combines TRBV6-5 with TRBJ2-1, with D possibly TRBD1 on 6 matching bases. The germline CDR1 and CDR2 sequences are MNHEY and SVGAGI. The CDR3 contains 17 residues. For the CDR3, the DNA is TGTGCCAGCAGTTACACCGCTGCCGGGACACCCTACTATGAGCAGTTCTTC. It codes for CASSYTAAGTPYYEQFF.

In the case of this clonotype: At one end, the junction sequence differs from germline, possibly due to a read error. The chain has TRBV5-5 and TRBJ2-7, with D perhaps TRBD1 (6 bases). The CDR3 totals 14 residues. Looked up from germline, CDR1 is SGHKS and CDR2 is YYEKEE (reference sequence). This CDR3 is CANSPSDSPYEQYF. The DNA of the CDR3 is TGTGCCAACAGCCCTTCGGACAGCCCCTACGAGCAGTACTTC.

For this clonotype: This CDR3 fails to terminate in the conserved phenylalanine or tryptophan, so it likely reflects a read error. V usage is TRBV10-1 and J usage is TRBJ2-2; the match to TRBD2 covers 11 bases. Germline V gives CDR1 WNHNN, CDR2 SYGVQD (reference sequence). This CDR3 spans 17 amino acids. Here the CDR3 reads CASSGIGTSGNTGELFL. The CDR3 coding sequence is TGCGCCAGTAGTGGAATCGGGACTAGCGGGAACACCGGGGAGCTGTTTCTT.

The chain carries TRBV7-2 and TRBJ2-1; D not resolved. The germline V and J ends were trimmed by 7 bases and 7 bases, with 23 bases remaining between them. The CDR3 contains 16 residues. The germline V gene encodes CDR1 SGHTA and CDR2 FQGNSA. CDR3 sequence: CASNPSAAVPGNEQFF. CDR3 DNA sequence: TGTGCCAGCAATCCCTCGGCTGCGGTTCCTGGGAATGAGCAGTTCTTC.

The chain couples TRBV30 to TRBJ2-7; D might be TRBD1 or TRBD2, each matching 6 bases. The CDR3 has 13 amino acids. Germline V CDR1 and CDR2: GTSNPN, SVGIG (reference sequence). Trimming cost V 3 bases and J 2 bases, with 11 bases left between them. CDR3 DNA: TGTGCCTGGAGCGGGGGCCCGGCCTACGAGCAGTACTTC. It is translated as CAWSGGPAYEQYF.

In this sample, this clonotype turned up once. The J gene is TRBJ1-3, the V gene TRBV29-1, with D perhaps matching TRBD1 (5 bases). The CDR3 is 14 amino acids. Trimming shortened V by 1 base and J by 8 bases, and 15 bases separated the two germline ends. Per germline, CDR1 SQVTM and CDR2 ANQGSEA. The CDR3 region is CSVEGEPRGDTIYF. DNA of the CDR3: TGCAGCGTTGAAGGCGAACCAAGGGGAGACACCATATATTTT.

This clonotype was observed at least ten times. The chain joins TRBV5-1 to TRBJ2-5; the D gene is possibly TRBD1 (6 bases). In germline, CDR1 is SGHRS, CDR2 YFSETQ. This CDR3 comprises 14 residues. The germline V and J ends were trimmed by 4 bases and 4 bases, with 14 bases remaining between them. The CDR3 is CASSQQGQGETQYF. CDR3 DNA sequence: TGCGCCAGCAGCCAACAGGGCCAGGGAGAGACCCAGTACTTC.

This clonotype was seen only a few times. The chain is built from TRBV5-1 and TRBJ1-2; D is unresolved. The CDR3 runs to 14 residues. V was shortened by 4 bases and J by 10 bases, with 20 bases between the two germline ends. Germline lookup yields CDR1 SGHRS and CDR2 YFSETQ. The CDR3 here is CASSPTNDPGAYTF. The CDR3 DNA is TGCGCCAGCAGCCCTACAAACGACCCGGGCGCCTACACCTTC.

As for this clonotype: A read error may produce the germline difference seen at one junction end. The chain recombines TRBV11-1 with TRBJ2-1; no clear D. The germline V gene encodes CDR1 SGHAT and CDR2 FQDESV (reference sequence). This CDR3 has 11 amino acids. The CDR3 region has the DNA TGTGTCAGCAGTTATCACTATGAGCAGTTCTTC. Residues: CVSSYHYEQFF.